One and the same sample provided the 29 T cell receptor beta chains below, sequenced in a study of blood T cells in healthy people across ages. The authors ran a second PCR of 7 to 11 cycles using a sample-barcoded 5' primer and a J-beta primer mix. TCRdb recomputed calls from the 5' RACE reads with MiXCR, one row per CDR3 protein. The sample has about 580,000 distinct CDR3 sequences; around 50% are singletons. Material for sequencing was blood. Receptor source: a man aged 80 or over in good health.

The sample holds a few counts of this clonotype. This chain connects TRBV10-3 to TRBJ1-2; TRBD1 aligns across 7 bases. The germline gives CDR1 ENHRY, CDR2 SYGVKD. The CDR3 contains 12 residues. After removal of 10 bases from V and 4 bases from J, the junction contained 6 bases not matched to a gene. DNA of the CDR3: TGTGCCAGTGCCGGGACAGCCTATGGCTACACCTTC. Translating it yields CASAGTAYGYTF.

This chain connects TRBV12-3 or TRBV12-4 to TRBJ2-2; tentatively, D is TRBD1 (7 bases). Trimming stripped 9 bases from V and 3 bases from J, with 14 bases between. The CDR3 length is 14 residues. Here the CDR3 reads CASCAGQYTGELFF. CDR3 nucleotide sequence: TGTGCCAGTTGCGCGGGACAGTACACCGGGGAGCTGTTTTTT.

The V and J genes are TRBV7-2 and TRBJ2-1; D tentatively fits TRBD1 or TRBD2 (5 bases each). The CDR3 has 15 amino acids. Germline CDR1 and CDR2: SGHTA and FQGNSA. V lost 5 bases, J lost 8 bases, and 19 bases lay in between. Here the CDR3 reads CASSKGDPRVDEQFF. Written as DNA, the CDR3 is TGTGCCAGCAGCAAAGGGGACCCCCGGGTTGATGAGCAGTTCTTC. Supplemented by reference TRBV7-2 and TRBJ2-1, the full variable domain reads GAGVSQSPSNKVTEKGKDVELRCDPISGHTALYWYRQSLGQGLEFLIYFQGNSAPDKSGLPSDRFSAERTGGSVSTLTIQRTQQEDSAVYLCASSKGDPRVDEQFFGPGTRLTVL.

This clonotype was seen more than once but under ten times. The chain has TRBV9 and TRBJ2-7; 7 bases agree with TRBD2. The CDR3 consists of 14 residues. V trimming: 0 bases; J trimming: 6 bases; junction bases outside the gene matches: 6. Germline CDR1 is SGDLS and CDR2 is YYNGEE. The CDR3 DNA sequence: TGTGCCAGCAGCGTAGTGATGGGGGAGGGCGAGCAGTACTTC. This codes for CASSVVMGEGEQYF. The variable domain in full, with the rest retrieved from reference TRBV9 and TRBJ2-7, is DSGVTQTPKHLITATGQRVTLRCSPRSGDLSVYWYQQSLDQGLQFLIQYYNGEERAKGNILERFSAQQFPDLHSELNLSSLELGDSALYFCASSVVMGEGEQYFGPGTRLTVT.

CDR3 coding DNA: TGTGCCAGCGCGGTCGTGGAGGGTAGCAATCAGCCCCAGCATTTT. Its translation is CASAVVEGSNQPQHF. The V call is TRBV18, the J call TRBJ1-5; no reliable D call. Trimming removed 8 bases from V and 0 bases from J, with 14 bases in between. The CDR3 sequence is 15 residues long. Per germline, CDR1 KGHSH and CDR2 LQKENI.

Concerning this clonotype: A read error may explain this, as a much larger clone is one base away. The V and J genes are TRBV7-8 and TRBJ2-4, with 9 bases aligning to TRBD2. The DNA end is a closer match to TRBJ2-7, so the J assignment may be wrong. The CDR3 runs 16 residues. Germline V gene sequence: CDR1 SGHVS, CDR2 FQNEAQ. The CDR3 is CASSFLPGLASYEQYF. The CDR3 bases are TGTGCCAGCAGCTTCTTGCCGGGACTAGCATCCTACGAGCAGTACTTC.

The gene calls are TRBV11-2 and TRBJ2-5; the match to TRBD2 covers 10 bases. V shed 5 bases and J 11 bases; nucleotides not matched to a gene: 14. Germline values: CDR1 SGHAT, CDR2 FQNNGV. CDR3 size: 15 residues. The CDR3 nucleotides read TGTGCCAGCAGCCCGGGACTAGCGCCTCAAAATGAGCAGTACTTC. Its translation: CASSPGLAPQNEQYF.

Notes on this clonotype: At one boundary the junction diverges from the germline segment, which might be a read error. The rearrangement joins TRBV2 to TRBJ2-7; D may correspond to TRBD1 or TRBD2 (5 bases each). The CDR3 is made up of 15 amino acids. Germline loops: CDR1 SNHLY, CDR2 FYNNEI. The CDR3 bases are TGTGCCAGCGCGAGTGACAGCGGACCCTCCTGCGAGCAGTACTTC. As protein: CASASDSGPSCEQYF.

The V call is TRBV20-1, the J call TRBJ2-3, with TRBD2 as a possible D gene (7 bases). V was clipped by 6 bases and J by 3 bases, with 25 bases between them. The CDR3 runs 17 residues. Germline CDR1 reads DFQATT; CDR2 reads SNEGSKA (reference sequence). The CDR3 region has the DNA TGCAGTGCAGCCGACATTAAGGGGGGGCTTCTAACAGATACGCAGTATTTT. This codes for CSAADIKGGLLTDTQYF.

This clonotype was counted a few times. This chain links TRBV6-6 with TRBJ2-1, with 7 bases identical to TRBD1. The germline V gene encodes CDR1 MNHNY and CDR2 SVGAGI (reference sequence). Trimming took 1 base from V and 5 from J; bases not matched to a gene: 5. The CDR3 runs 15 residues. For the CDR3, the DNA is TGTGCCAGCAGTTACTTTGGACAGGACAACAATGAGCAGTTCTTC. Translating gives CASSYFGQDNNEQFF.

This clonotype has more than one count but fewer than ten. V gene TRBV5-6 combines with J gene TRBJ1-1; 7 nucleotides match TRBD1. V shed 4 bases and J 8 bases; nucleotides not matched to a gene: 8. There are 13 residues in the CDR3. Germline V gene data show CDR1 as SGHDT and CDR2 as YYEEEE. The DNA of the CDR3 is TGTGCCAGCAGCGAACCGACAGGGCGCGAAGCTTTCTTT. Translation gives CASSEPTGREAFF.

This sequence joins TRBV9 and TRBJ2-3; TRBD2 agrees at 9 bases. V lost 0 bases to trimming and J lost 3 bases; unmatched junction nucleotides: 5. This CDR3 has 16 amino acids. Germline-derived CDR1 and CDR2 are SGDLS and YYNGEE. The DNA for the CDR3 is TGTGCCAGCAGCGTAGGAAATAGCGGGGGAACAGATACGCAGTATTTT. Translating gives CASSVGNSGGTDTQYF.

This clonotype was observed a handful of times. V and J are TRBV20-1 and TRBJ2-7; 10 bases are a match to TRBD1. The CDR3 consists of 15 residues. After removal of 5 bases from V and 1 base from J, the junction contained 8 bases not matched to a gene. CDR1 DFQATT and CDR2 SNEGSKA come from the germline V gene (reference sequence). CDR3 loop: CSADPGQGNSYEQYF. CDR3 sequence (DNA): TGCAGTGCTGATCCGGGACAGGGGAATTCCTACGAGCAGTACTTC.

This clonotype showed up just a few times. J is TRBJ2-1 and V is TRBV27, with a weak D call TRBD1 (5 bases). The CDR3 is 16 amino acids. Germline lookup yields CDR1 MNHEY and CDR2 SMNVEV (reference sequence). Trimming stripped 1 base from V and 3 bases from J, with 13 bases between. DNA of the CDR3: TGTGCCAGCAGTTTATTTGGGCAGGGTATCTACAATGAGCAGTTCTTC. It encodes CASSLFGQGIYNEQFF.

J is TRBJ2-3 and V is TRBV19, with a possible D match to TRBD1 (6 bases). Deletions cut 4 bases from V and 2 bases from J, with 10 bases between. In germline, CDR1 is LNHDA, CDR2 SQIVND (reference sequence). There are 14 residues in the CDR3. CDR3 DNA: TGTGCCAGTAGTAGGGGGCTTTACACAGATACGCAGTATTTT. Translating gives CASSRGLYTDTQYF.

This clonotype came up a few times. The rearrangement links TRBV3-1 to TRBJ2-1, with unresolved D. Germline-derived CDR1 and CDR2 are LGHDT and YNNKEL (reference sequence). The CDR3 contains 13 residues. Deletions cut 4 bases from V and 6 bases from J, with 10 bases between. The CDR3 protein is CASSPHPGNEQFF. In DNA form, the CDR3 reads TGTGCCAGCAGCCCCCACCCGGGCAATGAGCAGTTCTTC.

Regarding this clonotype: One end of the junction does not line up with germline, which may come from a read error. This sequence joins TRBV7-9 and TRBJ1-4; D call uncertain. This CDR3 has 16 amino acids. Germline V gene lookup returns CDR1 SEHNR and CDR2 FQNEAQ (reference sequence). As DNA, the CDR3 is TGTGCCAGCAGCTTAGCGCGTACAGACAAAAATGAAAAACCGTTTTTT. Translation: CASSLARTDKNEKPFF.

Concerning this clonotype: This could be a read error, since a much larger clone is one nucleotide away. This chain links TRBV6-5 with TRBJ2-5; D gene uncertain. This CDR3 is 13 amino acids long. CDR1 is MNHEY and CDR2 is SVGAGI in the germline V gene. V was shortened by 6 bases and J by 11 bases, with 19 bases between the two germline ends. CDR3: CASRREIVGEQYF. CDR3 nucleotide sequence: TGTGCCAGCAGAAGAGAGATAGTAGGTGAGCAGTACTTC.

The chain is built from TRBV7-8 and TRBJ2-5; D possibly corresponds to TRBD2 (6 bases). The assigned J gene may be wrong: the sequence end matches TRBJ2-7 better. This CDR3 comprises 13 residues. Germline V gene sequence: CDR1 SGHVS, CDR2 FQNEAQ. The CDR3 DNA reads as TGTGCCAGCAGCTTAAGGCGCGGGGACGAGCAGTACTTC. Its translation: CASSLRRGDEQYF.

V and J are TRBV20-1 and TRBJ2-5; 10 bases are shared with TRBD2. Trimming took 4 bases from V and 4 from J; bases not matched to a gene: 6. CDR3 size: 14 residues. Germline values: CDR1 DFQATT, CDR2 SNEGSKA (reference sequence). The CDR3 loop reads CSATQLAGLETQYF. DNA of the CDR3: TGCAGTGCTACACAACTAGCGGGGTTAGAGACCCAGTACTTC.

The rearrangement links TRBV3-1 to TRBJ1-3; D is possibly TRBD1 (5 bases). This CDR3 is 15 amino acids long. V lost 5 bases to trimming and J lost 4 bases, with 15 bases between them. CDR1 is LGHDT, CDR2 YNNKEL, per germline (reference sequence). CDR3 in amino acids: CASSLMGDGGNTIYF. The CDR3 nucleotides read TGTGCCAGCAGCTTGATGGGGGACGGAGGAAACACCATATATTTT.

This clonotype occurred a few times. CDR3 bases: TGCGCCAGCAGCTTGGTCCAGGGGCCTGACTATGGCTACACCTTC. Translation gives CASSLVQGPDYGYTF. This chain uses TRBV5-1 with TRBJ1-2, with D maybe TRBD1 (6 bases). CDR1 and CDR2 from the germline V gene are SGHRS and YFSETQ. Trimming pared 0 bases from V and 3 bases from J, leaving 12 bases between. The CDR3 consists of 15 residues.

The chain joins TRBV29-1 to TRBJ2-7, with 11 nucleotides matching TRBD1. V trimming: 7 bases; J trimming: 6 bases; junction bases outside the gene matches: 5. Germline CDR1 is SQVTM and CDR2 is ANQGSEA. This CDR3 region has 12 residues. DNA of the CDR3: TGCAGCGCCCCCGGGACAGGGGGCGAGCAGTACTTC. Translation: CSAPGTGGEQYF.

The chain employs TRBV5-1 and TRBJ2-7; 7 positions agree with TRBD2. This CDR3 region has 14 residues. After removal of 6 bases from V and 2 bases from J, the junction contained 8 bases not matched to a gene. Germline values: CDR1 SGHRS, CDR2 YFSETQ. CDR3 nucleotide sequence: TGCGCCAGCACCGTCGGGGGAGGGCCCTACGAGCAGTACTTC. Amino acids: CASTVGGGPYEQYF.

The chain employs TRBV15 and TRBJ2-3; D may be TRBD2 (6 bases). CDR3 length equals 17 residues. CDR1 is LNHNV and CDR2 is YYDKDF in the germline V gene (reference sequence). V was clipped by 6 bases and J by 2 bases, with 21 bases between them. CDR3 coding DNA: TGTGCCACCAGTCGGGACTGGGGCAGAGAGTTCACAGATACGCAGTATTTT. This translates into CATSRDWGREFTDTQYF.

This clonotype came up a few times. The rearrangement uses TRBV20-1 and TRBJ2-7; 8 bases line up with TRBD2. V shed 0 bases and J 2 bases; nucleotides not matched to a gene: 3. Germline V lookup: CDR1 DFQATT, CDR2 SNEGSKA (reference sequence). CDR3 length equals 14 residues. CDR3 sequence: CSARDPGRAYEQYF. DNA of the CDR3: TGCAGTGCTAGAGATCCCGGGAGGGCCTACGAGCAGTACTTC.

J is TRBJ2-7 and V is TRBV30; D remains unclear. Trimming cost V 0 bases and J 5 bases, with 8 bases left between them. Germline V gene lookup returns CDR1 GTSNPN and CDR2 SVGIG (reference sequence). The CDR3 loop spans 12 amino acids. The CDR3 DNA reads TGTGCCTGGAGTGTATCAAGGGACGAGCAGTACTTC. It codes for CAWSVSRDEQYF.

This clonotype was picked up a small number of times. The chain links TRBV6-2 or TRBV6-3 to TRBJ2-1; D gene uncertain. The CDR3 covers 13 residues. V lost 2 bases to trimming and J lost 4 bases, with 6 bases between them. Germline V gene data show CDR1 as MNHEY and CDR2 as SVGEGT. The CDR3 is CASSYAGYNEQFF. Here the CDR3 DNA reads TGTGCCAGCAGTTACGCCGGATACAATGAGCAGTTCTTC.

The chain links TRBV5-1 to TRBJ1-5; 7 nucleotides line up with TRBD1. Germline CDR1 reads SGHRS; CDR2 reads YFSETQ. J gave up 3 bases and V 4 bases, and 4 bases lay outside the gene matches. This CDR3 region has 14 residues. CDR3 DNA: TGCGCCAGCAGCACGACAGGGCCCAATCAGCCCCAGCATTTT. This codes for CASSTTGPNQPQHF.